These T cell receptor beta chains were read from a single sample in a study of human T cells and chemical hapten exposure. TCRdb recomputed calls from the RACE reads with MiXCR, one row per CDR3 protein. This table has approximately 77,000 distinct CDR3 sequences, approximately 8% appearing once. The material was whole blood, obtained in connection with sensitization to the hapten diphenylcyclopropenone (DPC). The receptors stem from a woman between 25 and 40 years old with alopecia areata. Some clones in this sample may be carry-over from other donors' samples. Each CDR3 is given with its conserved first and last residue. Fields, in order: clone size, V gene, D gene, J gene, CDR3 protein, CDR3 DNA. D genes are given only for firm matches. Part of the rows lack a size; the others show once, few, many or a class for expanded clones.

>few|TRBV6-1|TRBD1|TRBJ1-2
CASSYDRDYGYTF
TGTGCCAGCAGTTATGACAGGGACTATGGCTACACCTTC
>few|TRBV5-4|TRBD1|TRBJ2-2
CASSLGAPGQGTGELFF
TGTGCCAGCAGCTTGGGGGCACCGGGACAGGGAACCGGGGAGCTGTTTTTT
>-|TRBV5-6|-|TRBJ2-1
CASSFEGVSAYNEQFF
TGTGCCAGCAGCTTTGAAGGGGTTTCGGCGTACAATGAGCAGTTCTTC
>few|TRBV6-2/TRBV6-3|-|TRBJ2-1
CASSYSSRGEQFF
TGTGCCAGCAGTTACTCGAGCCGGGGTGAGCAGTTCTTC
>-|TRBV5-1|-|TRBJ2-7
CASSLGASIPYEQYF
TGCGCCAGCAGCTTGGGGGCTAGCATACCCTACGAGCAGTACTTC
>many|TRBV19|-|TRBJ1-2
CASKEPSGTAYGYTF
TGTGCCAGCAAGGAACCATCCGGGACGGCTTATGGCTACACCTTC
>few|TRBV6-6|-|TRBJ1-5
CASSGPSSGNQPQHF
TGTGCCAGCAGTGGTCCTTCGAGTGGCAATCAGCCCCAGCATTTT
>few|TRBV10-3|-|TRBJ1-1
CASVVARDTEAFF
TGTGCCAGCGTCGTGGCGCGGGACACTGAAGCTTTCTTT
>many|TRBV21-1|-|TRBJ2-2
CASSKDRGRTGELFF
TGTGCCAGCAGCAAAGATAGGGGTCGCACCGGGGAGCTGTTTTTT
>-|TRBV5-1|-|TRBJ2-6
CASSSTGFSGANVLTF
TGCGCCAGCAGCTCAACAGGGTTCTCTGGGGCCAACGTCCTGACTTTC
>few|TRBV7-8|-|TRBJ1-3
CASSLYEGPGNTIYF
TGTGCCAGCAGCTTATACGAAGGGCCTGGAAACACCATATATTTT
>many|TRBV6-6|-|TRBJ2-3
CASSPSGAQDTQYF
TGTGCCAGCAGTCCCTCGGGGGCTCAAGATACGCAGTATTTT
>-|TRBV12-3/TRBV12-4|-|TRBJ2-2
CASSLRLATRRTGELFF
TGTGCCAGCAGTTTACGGCTAGCTACCCGACGGACCGGGGAGCTGTTTTTT
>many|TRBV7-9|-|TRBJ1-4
CASSLAATNEKLFF
TGTGCCAGCAGCTTAGCCGCAACTAATGAAAAACTGTTTTTT
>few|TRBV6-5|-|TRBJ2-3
CASSLPSRPDTQYF
TGTGCCAGCAGTTTGCCGAGCCGACCAGATACGCAGTATTTT
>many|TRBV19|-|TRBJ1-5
CASRAWQGDQPQHF
TGTGCCAGTAGGGCTTGGCAGGGAGATCAGCCCCAGCATTTT
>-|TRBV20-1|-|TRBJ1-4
CSARGNNEKLFF
TGCAGTGCGAGAGGGAATAATGAAAAACTGTTTTTT
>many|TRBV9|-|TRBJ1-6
CASSVSGLGSPLHF
TGTGCCAGCAGCGTATCGGGACTCGGGTCACCCCTCCACTTT
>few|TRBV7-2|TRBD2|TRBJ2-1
CASSRTSERYNEQFF
TGTGCCAGCAGCCGGACTAGCGAGCGATACAATGAGCAGTTCTTC
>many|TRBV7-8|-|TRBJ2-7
CASSLVVSGTVQDEQYF
TGTGCCAGCAGCTTAGTGGTGTCCGGGACCGTCCAGGACGAGCAGTACTTC
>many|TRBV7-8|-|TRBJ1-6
CASSLDSWENSPLHF
TGTGCCAGCAGCTTAGACAGTTGGGAGAATTCACCCCTCCACTTT
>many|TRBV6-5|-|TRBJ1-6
CASSYSGRAGAGSPLHF
TGTGCCAGCAGTTACTCTGGCCGGGCAGGGGCCGGATCACCCCTCCACTTT
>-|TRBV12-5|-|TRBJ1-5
CASGLSVGPQHQPQHF
TGTGCTAGTGGTTTGTCCGTCGGGCCCCAACATCAGCCCCAGCATTTT
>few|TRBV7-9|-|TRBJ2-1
CASSPPSDEQFF
TGTGCCAGCAGCCCCCCCTCGGATGAGCAGTTCTTC
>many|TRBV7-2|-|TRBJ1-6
CASSPLDREGSPLHF
TGTGCCAGCAGCCCTCTGGACCGTGAGGGCTCACCCCTCCACTTT
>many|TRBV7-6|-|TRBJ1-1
CASSAGGGTEAFF
TGTGCCAGCAGCGCTGGGGGAGGCACTGAAGCTTTCTTT
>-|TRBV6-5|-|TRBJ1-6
CASSYSTRGDSPLNF
TGTGCCAGCAGTTACTCGACTAGAGGTGATTCACCCCTCAACTTT
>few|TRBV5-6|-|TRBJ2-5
CASSPRGLGSSETQYF
TGTGCCAGCAGCCCGCGGGGCCTCGGAAGTTCAGAGACCCAGTACTTC
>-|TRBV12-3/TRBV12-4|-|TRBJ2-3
CASSFGQSTDTQYF
TGTGCCAGCAGTTTCGGGCAGAGCACAGATACGCAGTATTTT
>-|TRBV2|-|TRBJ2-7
CASSEGGAYSEQYF
TGTGCCAGCAGTGAAGGGGGAGCCTACTCCGAGCAGTACTTC
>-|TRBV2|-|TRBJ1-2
CASSERTYGYTF
TGTGCCAGCAGTGAACGGACTTATGGCTACACCTTC
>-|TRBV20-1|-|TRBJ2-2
CSARGTGELFF
TGCAGTGCTAGGGGGACCGGGGAGCTGTTTTTT
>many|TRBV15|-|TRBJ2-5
CATSRPGQGETQYF
TGTGCCACCAGCAGGCCGGGACAAGGGGAGACCCAGTACTTC
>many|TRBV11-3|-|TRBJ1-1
CASSLSSGTEAFF
TGTGCCAGCAGCTTATCATCAGGGACTGAAGCTTTCTTT
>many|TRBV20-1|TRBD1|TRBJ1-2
CSAVQGSSYGYTF
TGCAGTGCTGTACAGGGGTCTAGCTATGGCTACACCTTC
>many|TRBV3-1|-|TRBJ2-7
CASSHWPPTWISYEQYF
TGTGCCAGCAGCCACTGGCCACCCACTTGGATATCCTACGAGCAGTACTTC
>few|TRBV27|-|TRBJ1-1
CASSLYQIVRDTEAFF
TGTGCCAGCAGTTTATACCAGATTGTTCGGGACACTGAAGCTTTCTTT
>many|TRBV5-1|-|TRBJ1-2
CASSLSGASTNYGYTF
TGCGCCAGCAGCTTGTCTGGAGCCTCAACTAACTATGGCTACACCTTC
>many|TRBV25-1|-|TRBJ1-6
CASGDTPLHF
TGTGCCAGCGGGGACACACCCCTCCACTTT
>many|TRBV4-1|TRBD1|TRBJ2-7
CASRDSQQGSYEQYF
TGCGCCAGCAGGGATTCTCAACAGGGGTCCTACGAGCAGTACTTC